This T cell receptor (beta chain) was found in a study of blood T cell repertoires in COVID-19. Turning to the study itself: Sites across the United States, Italy and Spain contributed samples from acute and convalescent COVID-19.

Generated by immunoSEQ multiplex PCR, the TCRdb table keeps only in-frame clones and is missing some. The table records more than 95,000 clones, over 75% of them present only once. CDR3 length: 14 amino acids. Germline CDR1 is MNHEY and CDR2 is SVGEGT. V lost 2 bases to trimming and J lost 4 bases, with 11 bases between them. This TCR was recovered from a woman older than 75 with acute or convalescent COVID-19. Sequencing used peripheral blood. This chain uses TRBV6-2 or TRBV6-3 with TRBJ1-1, with unresolved D. CDR3: CASSYGSRGTEAFF. Written as DNA, the CDR3 is TGTGCCAGCAGTTACGGGTCGCGGGGCACTGAAGCTTTCTTT.